This passage covers 20 T cell receptor beta chains from one sample sequenced in a study of vaccination effects on CD4 cells after COVID-19. Libraries were prepared by immunoSEQ multiplex PCR; TCRdb keeps only in-frame clonotypes and omits some of them. The table records tens of thousands of clones, 74% of them present only once. ViraFEST assay sequencing came after antigen-specific CD4+ T cells were expanded with viral peptide pools. CD4+ T cell isolation took place after about 11 days of culture. Convalescent patients had PCR-confirmed SARS-CoV-2 infection between March and December 2020. These receptors' antigens are unknown. This sample comprised CD4+ T cells from PBMCs cultured with a peptide pool, obtained before COVID-19 vaccination. The receptors were gathered from a human donor who had a prior SARS-CoV-2 infection.

V gene TRBV7-9 combines with J gene TRBJ2-7; 8 nucleotides match TRBD2. The CDR3 runs to 16 residues. J was trimmed by 6 bases and V by 4 bases; bases with no gene match: 14. Germline loops: CDR1 SEHNR, CDR2 FQNEAQ (reference sequence). In nucleotides, the CDR3 is TGTGCCAGCAGCTGGGGGCCTAGCGGGTACTCTCGCGAGCAGTACTTC. This translates into CASSWGPSGYSREQYF.

This clone was counted a single time. The chain uses TRBV5-1 and TRBJ2-5, with TRBD2 matching over 11 bases. In germline, CDR1 is SGHRS, CDR2 YFSETQ. V lost 0 bases to trimming and J lost 2 bases; unmatched junction nucleotides: 12. The CDR3 is 19 amino acids. The CDR3 nucleotides are TGCGCCAGCAGCTTGGGTACTAGCGGGGGCCCTAATCCTCAAGAGACCCAGTACTTC. Protein sequence: CASSLGTSGGPNPQETQYF.

The chain uses TRBV2 and TRBJ2-1; no definite D call. Germline CDR1 SNHLY, CDR2 FYNNEI. V lost 5 bases to trimming and J lost 6 bases, with 8 bases between them. CDR3 length: 12 residues. Here the CDR3 reads CASSRTGNEQFF. CDR3 coding DNA: TGTGCCAGCAGTCGGACGGGCAATGAGCAGTTCTTC.

V is TRBV5-6 and J is TRBJ1-4, with 8 positions matching TRBD1. CDR1 is SGHDT, CDR2 YYEEEE, per germline. This CDR3 is 15 amino acids long. V lost 3 bases, J lost 3 bases, and 4 bases stayed unmatched. CDR3 in DNA: TGTGCCAGCAGCTGGACAGGGAGGGCTAATGAAAAACTGTTTTTT. As protein: CASSWTGRANEKLFF.

This chain connects TRBV5-1 to TRBJ2-3; 9 bases are shared with TRBD2. With V trimmed by 0 bases and J by 0 bases, 2 bases remained unmatched. This CDR3 spans 16 amino acids. CDR1 is SGHRS, CDR2 YFSETQ, per germline. The CDR3 region is CASSLGLAESTDTQYF. The DNA for the CDR3 is TGCGCCAGCAGCTTGGGACTAGCGGAGAGCACAGATACGCAGTATTTT.

The chain recombines TRBV13 with TRBJ2-2; 8 bases map to TRBD1. Per the germline V gene, CDR1 is PRHDT and CDR2 is FYEKMQ (reference sequence). V lost 8 bases and J lost 7; bases outside the gene matches: 12. The CDR3 spans 15 residues. As DNA, the CDR3 is TGTGCCAGCCTTCGTCAGACAGGGGCGGTCGGGGAGCTGTTTTTT. It is translated as CASLRQTGAVGELFF.

The chain employs TRBV9 and TRBJ2-7; 7 bases are a match to TRBD2. Germline V gene lookup returns CDR1 SGDLS and CDR2 YYNGEE. CDR3 size: 16 residues. J was trimmed by 2 bases and V by 0 bases; bases with no gene match: 8. The DNA of the CDR3 is TGTGCCAGCAGCGTAGCTGGGATAGCGGGTCCCTACGAGCAGTACTTC. Its protein is CASSVAGIAGPYEQYF.

This clone was counted a few times. This chain joins TRBV5-1 and TRBJ2-7; D perhaps matches TRBD1 (5 bases). Per the germline V gene, CDR1 is SGHRS and CDR2 is YFSETQ. V was trimmed by 0 bases and J by 4 bases, leaving 14 bases between them. CDR3 length: 15 residues. CDR3: CASSLEGRALYEQYF. The CDR3 nucleotides read TGCGCCAGCAGCTTGGAAGGCAGGGCCCTGTACGAGCAGTACTTC. Using reference TRBV5-1 and TRBJ2-7 for the parts outside the CDR3, the full variable domain is KAGVTQTPRYLIKTRGQQVTLSCSPISGHRSVSWYQQTPGQGLQFLFEYFSETQRNKGNFPGRFSGRQFSNSRSEMNVSTLELGDSALYLCASSLEGRALYEQYFGPGTRLTVT.

This clone was observed a few times. The gene calls are TRBV2 and TRBJ2-1; D not certain. The CDR3 has 12 amino acids. The germline gives CDR1 SNHLY, CDR2 FYNNEI. Trimming shortened V by 7 bases and J by 4 bases, and 8 bases separated the two germline ends. The CDR3 region is CASNQPYNEQFF. The CDR3 DNA sequence: TGTGCCAGCAACCAACCTTACAATGAGCAGTTCTTC. Using reference TRBV2 and TRBJ2-1 for the parts outside the CDR3, the full variable domain is EPEVTQTPSHQVTQMGQEVILRCVPISNHLYFYWYRQILGQKVEFLVSFYNNEISEKSEIFDDQFSVERPDGSNFTLKIRSTKLEDSAMYFCASNQPYNEQFFGPGTRLTVL.

This chain links TRBV18 with TRBJ1-4; tentative D call: TRBD1 (6 bases). CDR3 length: 15 residues. In germline, CDR1 is KGHSH, CDR2 LQKENI. The ends were cut back, 3 bases at V and 8 bases at J, with 16 bases in the middle. This CDR3 reads CASSPLGGGVEKLFF. The CDR3 nucleotides read TGTGCCAGCTCACCCCTCGGGGGGGGCGTCGAAAAACTGTTTTTT.

The J gene is TRBJ2-7, the V gene TRBV10-1; 9 positions agree with TRBD1. With V trimmed by 6 bases and J by 3 bases, 0 bases remained unmatched. The V gene's germline CDR1 is WNHNN and CDR2 SYGVQD (reference sequence). CDR3 length: 12 amino acids. The CDR3 protein is CASRTGGYEQYF. Written as DNA, the CDR3 is TGCGCCAGCAGGACAGGGGGCTACGAGCAGTACTTC.

The chain combines TRBV6-6 with TRBJ2-5; D is uncertain. Germline lookup yields CDR1 MNHNY and CDR2 SVGAGI (reference sequence). This CDR3 region has 13 residues. V was pared by 1 base and J by 6 bases, with 9 bases between. In nucleotides, the CDR3 is TGTGCCAGCAGTTACTTGCTCGGACAGACCCAGTACTTC. This encodes CASSYLLGQTQYF.

This chain links TRBV5-4 with TRBJ2-2, with D tentatively TRBD1 (5 bases). CDR3 length equals 16 residues. The V gene's germline CDR1 is SGHNT and CDR2 YYREEE (reference sequence). The V and J ends lost 1 base and 6 bases respectively, with 16 bases between them. The CDR3 is CASSLWGPGGAGELFF. The CDR3 DNA follows: TGTGCCAGCAGCTTGTGGGGCCCTGGTGGGGCCGGGGAGCTGTTTTTT.

The chain couples TRBV18 to TRBJ2-3; perhaps TRBD2 as D (6 bases). This CDR3 has 14 amino acids. V was shortened by 6 bases and J by 4 bases, with 14 bases between the two germline ends. From germline, CDR1 is KGHSH and CDR2 LQKENI. CDR3 nucleotide sequence: TGTGCCAGCTCCGGCGGGAACCACCCAGATACGCAGTATTTT. This translates into CASSGGNHPDTQYF.

In its sample, this clone was seen a few times. The genes are TRBV5-1 and TRBJ1-5; weak D call: TRBD1 (5 bases). Germline V gene sequence: CDR1 SGHRS, CDR2 YFSETQ. V was clipped by 0 bases and J by 4 bases, with 5 bases between them. This CDR3 comprises 13 residues. CDR3 DNA sequence: TGCGCCAGCAGCTTGGGACAGAATCAGCCCCAGCATTTT. Translation gives CASSLGQNQPQHF.

The chain is built from TRBV5-1 and TRBJ2-5; 10 nucleotides agree with TRBD1. Germline lookup yields CDR1 SGHRS and CDR2 YFSETQ. The CDR3 runs to 16 residues. Losses at the gene ends were 4 bases for V and 7 bases for J; bases not matched to a gene: 13. CDR3 region: CASSPARGTGAGTQYF. CDR3 bases: TGCGCCAGCAGCCCGGCCCGAGGGACAGGGGCCGGGACCCAGTACTTC.

The chain uses TRBV9 and TRBJ2-7; tentatively, D is TRBD2 (6 bases). The germline V gene encodes CDR1 SGDLS and CDR2 YYNGEE. The CDR3 extends over 15 amino acids. Trimming shortened V by 0 bases and J by 0 bases, and 10 bases separated the two germline ends. The CDR3 sequence is CASSVGGTSSYEQYF. The DNA for the CDR3 is TGTGCCAGCAGCGTAGGCGGGACCAGCTCCTACGAGCAGTACTTC. The complete variable domain, with remaining parts taken from reference TRBV9 and TRBJ2-7, reads DSGVTQTPKHLITATGQRVTLRCSPRSGDLSVYWYQQSLDQGLQFLIQYYNGEERAKGNILERFSAQQFPDLHSELNLSSLELGDSALYFCASSVGGTSSYEQYFGPGTRLTVT.

The rearrangement links TRBV9 to TRBJ2-1, with TRBD2 identical over 14 bases. CDR1 SGDLS and CDR2 YYNGEE come from the germline V gene. With V trimmed by 3 bases and J by 6 bases, 2 bases remained unmatched. This CDR3 region has 15 residues. The CDR3 DNA sequence: TGTGCCAGCAGCGATGGGACTAGCGGGAGCAATGAGCAGTTCTTC. Its protein is CASSDGTSGSNEQFF.

This sequence joins TRBV6-2 or TRBV6-3 and TRBJ1-2, with no clear D. Germline CDR1 and CDR2: MNHEY and SVGEGT. CDR3 length: 12 amino acids. Trimming left V 5 bases short and J 4 bases short, with 8 bases between. For the CDR3, the DNA is TGTGCCAGCAGTGGCAGCTTCTATGGCTACACCTTC. Protein: CASSGSFYGYTF.

The CDR3 region has the DNA TGTGCCAGCAGCTCAATACTTGGGGGGAACACTGAAGCTTTCTTT. Amino acid sequence: CASSSILGGNTEAFF. This chain links TRBV3-1 (or the pseudogene TRBV3-2) with TRBJ1-1; perhaps TRBD1 as D (5 bases). The CDR3 covers 15 residues. Trimming took 5 bases from V and 1 from J, leaving 14 bases between them. Per germline, CDR1 LGHDT and CDR2 YNNKEL (reference sequence).